This TCR beta chain came from a study of blood T cell repertoires in COVID-19 (dated by TCRdb to 2018 to 2021). Some background on the complete study: Samples from collaborators originated in the United States, Italy and Spain and spanned both the acute and convalescent phases of COVID-19. Subjects who had been exposed to COVID-19, were actively infected with it, or had recovered from it provided the deeply sampled blood TCRbeta repertoires that made up the dataset. Where available, HLA class I and class II types were obtained from metadata supplied by the sample provider rather than from assay-based typing. The prospective study material was composed of cDNA or gDNA derived from T cells, B-cell-depleted T cells, or PBMCs. Nearly every sample came with metadata listing a de-identified subject ID, COVID-19 status, age in years and sex. A freely available public database, intended as a resource for researchers studying the immune response to SARS-CoV-2, is where the repertoires were released. The samples were drawn from the first 160 participants of the ongoing ImmuneRACE study and from under 1,500 subjects provided by 6 global collaborators. What the work shows at the level of the full study, not this receptor alone: The amount of clinical and demographic metadata varied by source and participant and was provided uncurated.

TCRbeta CDR3 regions were amplified from genomic DNA by means of the immunoSEQ Assay, a bias-controlled multiplex PCR. On the study's bioinformatics: The number of nucleated cells in each sample was estimated from the amplification of reference gene primers within the assay. Sequence reads were collapsed and filtered to measure the absolute abundance of every unique TCRbeta CDR3 rearrangement. For each sample, productive Simpson clonality was calculated as the square root of Simpson's diversity index over productive rearrangements. Drawn from immuneACCESS, this table holds only the in-frame rearrangements with V and J called that TCRdb kept. Clones are partly lost; checked studies trace under half to an unresolved V gene and leave the rest unexplained. V and J calls plus clone size are reproduced from that table; the DNA served to infer D and trimming. The sample data list some 240,000 clones, and roughly four fifths of these were observed just once. The biggest ten clones account for roughly 5.5% of the sample.

Worth noting for this clone: Its specific antigen is unknown. Qualities for individual bases were not recorded, and no much larger clone is one base off.

From its cysteine to its phenylalanine, the CDR3 spans 16 amino acids. Here the CDR3 DNA is all that survives: 48 bases in frame from base 1. Relative to germline, V is missing 5 bases and J is missing 0 bases, with 5 bases of the junction outside any gene match. The CDR1 and CDR2 encoded by the germline V gene (reference sequence) are SEHNR and FQNEAQ. One collaborating source in Seattle enrolled patients during active infection and followed them longitudinally through the course of disease. The collaborating institutions used their own protocols to collect whole blood in K2EDTA tubes. For TCRbeta analysis, collaborators shipped samples in one of three forms: frozen whole blood, isolated PBMCs, or DNA extracted from either of those sample types.

This receptor was obtained from a woman aged 65 to 85 with COVID-19, enrolled during active disease. Sequencing used peripheral blood. The chain is encoded by TRBV7-9 joined to TRBJ2-3; 10 bases in the junction line up with TRBD1. This receptor has the CDR3 CASSPPGQGSTDTQYF. In nucleotides, the sequence is TGTGCCAGCAGCCCACCGGGACAGGGGAGCACAGATACGCAGTATTTT. Reference TRBV7-9 and TRBJ2-3 genes cover what lies past the CDR3, so the full variable domain is DTGVSQNPRHKITKRGQNVTFRCDPISEHNRLYWYRQTLGQGPEFLTYFQNEAQLEKSRLLSDRFSAERPKGSFSTLEIQRTEQGDSAMYLCASSPPGQGSTDTQYFGPGTRLTVL.